This T cell receptor beta chain was captured in a study of CD8 T cells in ankylosing spondylitis (dated by TCRdb to 2015 to 2018). General notes on the study: The study set out to find disease-linked TCR variants by profiling T cell receptor beta repertoires in ankylosing spondylitis patients and healthy donors. The whole study cohort included roughly 110 healthy donors and 25 or so ankylosing spondylitis patients. Peripheral blood was sampled, and synovial fluid was also collected from ankylosing spondylitis patients.

The data were produced on an Illumina HiSeq 2500. TCR beta libraries were prepared by quantitative 5'-RACE with molecular barcodes. As for how the authors treated the data: A new computational method based on a probabilistic model of VDJ rearrangement was used to identify disease-linked TCR variants. TCRdb itself trimmed the public reads at Q25 with fastp, ran MiXCR and retained productive beta chains. Each CDR3 protein appears once, grouped with its most common genes and DNA. The V and J calls reflect TCRdb's pipeline rather than the authors' work. The sample contains 200,000 or so distinct CDR3 sequences, around a quarter of them found a single time. Just over 6.5% of the sample is held by the ten biggest clonotypes. There are 14 amino acids in the CDR3, from cysteine to phenylalanine inclusive. The entry retains the CDR3 DNA only, 42 bases that are in frame from base 1. As encoded in the germline V gene (reference sequence), CDR1 is DFQATT while CDR2 is SNEGSKA. The V end gives up 5 bases and the J end 4 bases, leaving 5 bases in the junction not matched to a gene.

Broad study findings and their caveats: Blood from ankylosing spondylitis patients appeared to be characterized by a TCR beta motif made up of eight highly homologous amino acid variants. The disease-linked clones were reported as significantly enriched in matched synovial fluid samples from ankylosing spondylitis patients. Some motif variants had previously been reported in the synovial fluid and blood of reactive arthritis patients, which suggests shared mechanisms of disease initiation. In peripheral blood, the disease-linked clones were found at relatively low frequencies and had a CD8+ phenotype.

This clonotype turned up a few times. This receptor's antigen is unknown. No much larger clonotype is one base removed from it; base qualities were not supplied. This receptor chain uses TRBV20-1 and TRBJ2-3, with 11 central nucleotides matching TRBD2. The TCR sequence derives from a male donor with ankylosing spondylitis or in good health (not recorded which). The sample taken for sequencing was blood, either unsorted or a sorted T cell fraction (not recorded which). DNA sequence: TGCAGTGCTCTAGCGGGAGGATACGCAGATACGCAGTATTTT. Its product reads: CSALAGGYADTQYF.